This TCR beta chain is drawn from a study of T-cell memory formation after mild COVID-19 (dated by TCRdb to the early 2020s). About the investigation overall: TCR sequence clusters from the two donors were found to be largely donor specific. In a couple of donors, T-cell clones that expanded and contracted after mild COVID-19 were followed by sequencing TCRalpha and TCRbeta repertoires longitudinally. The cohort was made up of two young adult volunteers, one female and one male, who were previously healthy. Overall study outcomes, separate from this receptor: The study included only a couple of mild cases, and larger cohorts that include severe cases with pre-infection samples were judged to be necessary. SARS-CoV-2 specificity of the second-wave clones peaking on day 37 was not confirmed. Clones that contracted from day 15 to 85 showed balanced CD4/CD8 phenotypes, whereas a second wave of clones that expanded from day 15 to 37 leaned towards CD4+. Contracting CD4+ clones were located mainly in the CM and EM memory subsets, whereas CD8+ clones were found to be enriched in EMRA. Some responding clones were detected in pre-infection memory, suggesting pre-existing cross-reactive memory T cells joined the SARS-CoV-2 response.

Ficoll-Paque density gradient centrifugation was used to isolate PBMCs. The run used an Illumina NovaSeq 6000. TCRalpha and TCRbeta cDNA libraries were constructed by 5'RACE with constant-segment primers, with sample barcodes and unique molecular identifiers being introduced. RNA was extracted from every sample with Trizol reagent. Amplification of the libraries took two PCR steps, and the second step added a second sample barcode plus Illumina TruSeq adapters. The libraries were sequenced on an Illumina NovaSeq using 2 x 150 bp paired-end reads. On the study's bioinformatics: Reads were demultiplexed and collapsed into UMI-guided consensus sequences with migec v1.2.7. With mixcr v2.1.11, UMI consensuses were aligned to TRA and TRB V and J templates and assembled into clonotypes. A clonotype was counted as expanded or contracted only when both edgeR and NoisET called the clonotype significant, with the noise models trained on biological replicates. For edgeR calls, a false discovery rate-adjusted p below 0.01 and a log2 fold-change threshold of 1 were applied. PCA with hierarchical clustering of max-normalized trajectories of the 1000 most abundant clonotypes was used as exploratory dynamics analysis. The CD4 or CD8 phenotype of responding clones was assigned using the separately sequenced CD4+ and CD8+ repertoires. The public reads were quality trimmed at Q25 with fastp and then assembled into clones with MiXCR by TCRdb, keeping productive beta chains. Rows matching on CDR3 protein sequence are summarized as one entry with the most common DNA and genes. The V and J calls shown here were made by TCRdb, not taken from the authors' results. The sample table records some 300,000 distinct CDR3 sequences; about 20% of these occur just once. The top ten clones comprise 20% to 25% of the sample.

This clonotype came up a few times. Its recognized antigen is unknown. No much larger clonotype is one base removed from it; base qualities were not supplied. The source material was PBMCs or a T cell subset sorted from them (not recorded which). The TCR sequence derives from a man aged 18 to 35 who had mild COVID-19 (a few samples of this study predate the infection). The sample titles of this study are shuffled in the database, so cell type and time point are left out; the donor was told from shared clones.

The DNA reads as follows: TGTGCCAGCTCAGAACCGAGCTCCTACAATGAGCAGTTCTTC. This gives the protein CASSEPSSYNEQFF. This receptor chain uses TRBV6-5 and TRBJ2-1; the D gene is not confidently resolved. Between the V and J ends, shortened by 8 bases and 0 bases respectively, the junction contains 11 bases. The CDR3 goes from the cysteine to the phenylalanine over 14 residues. Only CDR3 DNA is held: 42 bases, read in frame from base 1. The germline V gene encodes CDR1 MNHEY and CDR2 SVGAGI.